The 10 T cell receptor beta chains below come from one sample, sequenced in a study of shared clonotypes between healthy human individuals. The assay was immunoSEQ multiplex PCR, and TCRdb's table has in-frame clones only and misses some. This sample has approximately 2.4 million clones; 95% occur once, and the top ten carry around 0.13%. The sample comprised naive CD4+ T cells sorted from blood. The subset here: CD45RA+ positively selected. Source of these receptors: a man between 18 and 35 years old in good health.

The chain combines TRBV28 with TRBJ2-1; 11 positions agree with TRBD1. The germline V gene encodes CDR1 MDHEN and CDR2 SYDVKM. This CDR3 contains 17 residues. V was clipped by 2 bases and J by 5 bases; unmatched bases: 8. The CDR3 spells CASSLVFGTGGHNEQFF. The CDR3, as DNA: TGTGCCAGCAGTTTAGTCTTTGGGACAGGGGGACACAATGAGCAGTTCTTC. The complete variable domain, with remaining parts taken from reference TRBV28 and TRBJ2-1, reads DVKVTQSSRYLVKRTGEKVFLECVQDMDHENMFWYRQDPGLGLRLIYFSYDVKMKEKGDIPEGYSVSREKKERFSLILESASTNQTSMYLCASSLVFGTGGHNEQFFGPGTRLTVL.

The gene calls are TRBV6-1 and TRBJ2-1; D not certain. V gave up 6 bases and J gave up 0 bases, with 12 bases separating them. The CDR3 sequence is 15 residues long. Germline CDR1 is MNHNS and CDR2 is SASEGT. As DNA, the CDR3 is TGTGCCAGCAGAGATAAGGGTTCCTCCTACAATGAGCAGTTCTTC. It is translated as CASRDKGSSYNEQFF.

The gene calls are TRBV6-6 and TRBJ2-1, with TRBD2 matching over 7 bases. Germline trimming cut 3 bases from V and 1 base from J; bases unmatched to any gene: 3. The CDR3 is 15 amino acids. From germline, CDR1 is MNHNY and CDR2 SVGAGI (reference sequence). The DNA of the CDR3 is TGTGCCAGCAGTTATCAGCGGGATTCCTACAATGAGCAGTTCTTC. Translated: CASSYQRDSYNEQFF.

V usage is TRBV10-3 and J usage is TRBJ2-7; 11 bases map to TRBD2. The junction had 4 bases not matched to a gene; V was cut back by 4 bases and J by 2 bases. Germline V gene sequence: CDR1 ENHRY, CDR2 SYGVKD. The CDR3 length is 15 residues. CDR3 residues: CAISGIAGGPYEQYF. The CDR3 DNA reads as TGTGCCATCAGTGGTATAGCGGGGGGGCCCTACGAGCAGTACTTC.

The gene calls are TRBV15 and TRBJ1-2; D is unresolved. The V and J ends lost 4 bases and 0 bases respectively, with 6 bases between them. CDR1 and CDR2 (germline): LNHNV, YYDKDF (reference sequence). The CDR3 is 13 residues long. CDR3 amino acids: CATSIHTNYGYTF. The CDR3 nucleotides read TGTGCCACCAGCATACACACTAACTATGGCTACACCTTC.

V is TRBV11-2 and J is TRBJ2-3, with 7 bases fitting TRBD2. The V segment lost 2 bases and the J segment 3 bases; nucleotides outside the gene matches: 5. The length of the CDR3 is 15 residues. From germline, CDR1 is SGHAT and CDR2 FQNNGV. CDR3 amino acids: CASSLSGTLTDTQYF. Written as DNA, the CDR3 is TGTGCCAGCAGCTTAAGCGGGACTCTTACAGATACGCAGTATTTT.

This chain uses TRBV6-1 with TRBJ1-1; perhaps TRBD1 as D (5 bases). The CDR3 spans 15 residues. Germline CDR1 and CDR2: MNHNS and SASEGT. Trimming shortened V by 6 bases and J by 4 bases, and 18 bases separated the two germline ends. The CDR3 bases are TGTGCCAGCAGAGACTCTCAAGGGGCCGGCACTGAAGCTTTCTTT. Amino acids: CASRDSQGAGTEAFF.

A word on this clone: Other DNA sequences in this specimen translate into the identical CDR3. The chain combines TRBV5-4 with TRBJ1-1; D perhaps matches TRBD1 (6 bases). The CDR3 is made up of 14 amino acids. The V end lost 2 bases, the J end lost 1 base, and 9 bases lay between the germline ends. CDR1 SGHNT and CDR2 YYREEE come from the germline V gene (reference sequence). For the CDR3, the DNA is TGTGCCAGCAGCTTTTCGGGGGCGAACACTGAAGCTTTCTTT. It specifies CASSFSGANTEAFF.

Regarding this clone: Other DNA sequences in this sample translate to the same CDR3. V is TRBV28 and J is TRBJ1-1; D remains ambiguous. The CDR3 is 12 residues long. V lost 1 base and J 5 bases, leaving 5 bases between the germline ends. The germline V gene has CDR1 MDHEN and CDR2 SYDVKM. The CDR3 DNA reads as TGTGCCAGCAGTTTATCGGCGACTGAAGCTTTCTTT. Translation: CASSLSATEAFF.

The chain recombines TRBV21-1 with TRBJ1-6. TRBV21-1 is shown as a pseudogene. CDR3 length equals 15 residues. DNA of the CDR3: TGTGCCAGCAGCAAGACCCAACGGTATAATTCACCCCTCCACTTT. This gives the protein CASSKTQRYNSPLHF.